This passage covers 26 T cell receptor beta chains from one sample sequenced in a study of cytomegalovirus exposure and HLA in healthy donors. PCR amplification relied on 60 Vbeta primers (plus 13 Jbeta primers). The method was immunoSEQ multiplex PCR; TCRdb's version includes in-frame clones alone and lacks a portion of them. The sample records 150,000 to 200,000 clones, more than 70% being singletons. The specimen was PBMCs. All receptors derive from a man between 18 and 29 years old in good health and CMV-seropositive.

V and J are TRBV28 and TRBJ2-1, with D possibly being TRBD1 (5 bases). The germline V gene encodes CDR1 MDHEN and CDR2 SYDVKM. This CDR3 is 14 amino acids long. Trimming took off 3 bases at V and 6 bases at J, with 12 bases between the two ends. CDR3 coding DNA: TGTGCCAGCAGTTTGCAGGGCATTTCCAATGAGCAGTTCTTC. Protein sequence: CASSLQGISNEQFF.

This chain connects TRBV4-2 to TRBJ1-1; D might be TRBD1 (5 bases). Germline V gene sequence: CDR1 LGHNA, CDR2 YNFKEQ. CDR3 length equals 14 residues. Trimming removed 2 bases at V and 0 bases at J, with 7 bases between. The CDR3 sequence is CASSQQGLNTEAFF. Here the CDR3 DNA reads TGTGCCAGCAGCCAACAGGGCCTGAACACTGAAGCTTTCTTT.

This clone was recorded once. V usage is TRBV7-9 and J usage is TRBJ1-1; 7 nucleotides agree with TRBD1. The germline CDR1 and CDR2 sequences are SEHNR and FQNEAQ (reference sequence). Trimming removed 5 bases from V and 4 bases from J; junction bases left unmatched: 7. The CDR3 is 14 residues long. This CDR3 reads CASSKRQGSTEAFF. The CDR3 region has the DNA TGTGCCAGCAGCAAAAGACAGGGTAGCACTGAAGCTTTCTTT.

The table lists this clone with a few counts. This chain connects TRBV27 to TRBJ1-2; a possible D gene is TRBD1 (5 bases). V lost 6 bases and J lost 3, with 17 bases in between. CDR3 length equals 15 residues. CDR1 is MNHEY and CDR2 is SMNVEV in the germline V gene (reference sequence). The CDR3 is CASRRGTERYYGYTF. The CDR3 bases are TGTGCCAGCAGAAGAGGGACTGAGAGATACTATGGCTACACCTTC.

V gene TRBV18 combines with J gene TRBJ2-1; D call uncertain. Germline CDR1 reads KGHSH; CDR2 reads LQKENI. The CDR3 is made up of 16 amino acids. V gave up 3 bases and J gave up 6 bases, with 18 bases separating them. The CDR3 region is CASSPRDSSFINEQFF. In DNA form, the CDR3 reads TGTGCCAGCTCACCCCGCGATTCTAGTTTTATCAATGAGCAGTTCTTC.

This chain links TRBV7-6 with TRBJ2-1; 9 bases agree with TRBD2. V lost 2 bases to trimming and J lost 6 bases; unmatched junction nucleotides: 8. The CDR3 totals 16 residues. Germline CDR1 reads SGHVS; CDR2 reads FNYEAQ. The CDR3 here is CASSLLAGRPPNEQFF. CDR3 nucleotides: TGTGCCAGCAGCTTACTAGCGGGAAGACCCCCCAATGAGCAGTTCTTC.

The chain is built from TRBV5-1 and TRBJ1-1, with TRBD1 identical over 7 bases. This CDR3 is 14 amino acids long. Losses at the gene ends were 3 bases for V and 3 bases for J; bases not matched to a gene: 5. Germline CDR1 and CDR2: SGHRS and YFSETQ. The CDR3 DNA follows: TGCGCCAGCAGCTCGACAGGGTGGGACACTGAAGCTTTCTTT. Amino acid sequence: CASSSTGWDTEAFF. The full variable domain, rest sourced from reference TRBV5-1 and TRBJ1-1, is KAGVTQTPRYLIKTRGQQVTLSCSPISGHRSVSWYQQTPGQGLQFLFEYFSETQRNKGNFPGRFSGRQFSNSRSEMNVSTLELGDSALYLCASSSTGWDTEAFFGQGTRLTVV.

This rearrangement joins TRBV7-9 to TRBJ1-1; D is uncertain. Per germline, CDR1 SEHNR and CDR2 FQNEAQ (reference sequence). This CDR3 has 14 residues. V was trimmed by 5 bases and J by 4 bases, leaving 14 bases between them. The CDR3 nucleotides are TGTGCCAGCAGCGGTGGTTTGGCGGGCACTGAAGCTTTCTTT. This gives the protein CASSGGLAGTEAFF.

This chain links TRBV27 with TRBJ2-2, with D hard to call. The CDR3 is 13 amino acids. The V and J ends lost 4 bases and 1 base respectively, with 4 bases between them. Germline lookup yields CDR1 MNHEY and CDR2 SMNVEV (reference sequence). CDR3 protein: CASSSLNTGELFF. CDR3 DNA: TGTGCCAGCAGTTCCTTGAACACCGGGGAGCTGTTTTTT.

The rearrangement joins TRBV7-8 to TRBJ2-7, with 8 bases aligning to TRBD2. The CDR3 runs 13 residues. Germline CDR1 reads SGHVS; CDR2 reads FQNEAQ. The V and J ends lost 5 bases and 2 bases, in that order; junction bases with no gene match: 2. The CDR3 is CASSKRETYEQYF. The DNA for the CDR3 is TGTGCCAGCAGCAAGCGGGAGACCTACGAGCAGTACTTC.

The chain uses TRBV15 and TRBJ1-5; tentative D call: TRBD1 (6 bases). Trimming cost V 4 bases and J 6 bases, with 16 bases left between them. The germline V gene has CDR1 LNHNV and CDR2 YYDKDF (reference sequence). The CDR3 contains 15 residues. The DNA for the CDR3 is TGTGCCACCAGCACGATGGGGGGGGCGGGTCAGCCCCAGCATTTT. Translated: CATSTMGGAGQPQHF.

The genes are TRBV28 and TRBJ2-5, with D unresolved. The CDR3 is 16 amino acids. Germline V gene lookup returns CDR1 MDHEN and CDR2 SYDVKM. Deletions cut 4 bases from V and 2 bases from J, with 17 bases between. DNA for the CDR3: TGTGCCAGCAGTTCCCAAATGACCGACTTACAAGAGACCCAGTACTTC. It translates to CASSSQMTDLQETQYF.

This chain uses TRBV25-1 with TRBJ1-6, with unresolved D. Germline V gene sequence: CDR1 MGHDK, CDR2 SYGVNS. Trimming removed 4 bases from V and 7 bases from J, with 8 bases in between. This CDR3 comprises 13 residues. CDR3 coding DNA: TGTGCCAGCAGTGCTGGCCGAAATTCACCCCTCCACTTT. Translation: CASSAGRNSPLHF.

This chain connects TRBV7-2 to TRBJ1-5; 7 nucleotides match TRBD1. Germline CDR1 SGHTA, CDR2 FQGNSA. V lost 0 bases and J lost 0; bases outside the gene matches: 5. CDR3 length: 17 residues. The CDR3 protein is CASSLARRQGSNQPQHF. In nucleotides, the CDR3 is TGTGCCAGCAGCTTAGCGAGGAGACAGGGTAGCAATCAGCCCCAGCATTTT.

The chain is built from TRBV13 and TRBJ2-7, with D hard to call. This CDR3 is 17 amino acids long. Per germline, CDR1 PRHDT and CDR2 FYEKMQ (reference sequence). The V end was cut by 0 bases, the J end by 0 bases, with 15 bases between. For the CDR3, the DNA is TGTGCCAGCAGCTTAGGTCTCGGCGGATTACCCTCCTACGAGCAGTACTTC. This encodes CASSLGLGGLPSYEQYF.

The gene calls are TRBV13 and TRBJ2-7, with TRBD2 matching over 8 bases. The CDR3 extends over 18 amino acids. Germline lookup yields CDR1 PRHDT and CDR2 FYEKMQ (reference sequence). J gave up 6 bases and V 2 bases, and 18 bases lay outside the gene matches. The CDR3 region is CASSLPFRREVNSGEQYF. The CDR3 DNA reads TGTGCCAGCAGCTTACCGTTCCGGCGGGAGGTGAATAGTGGCGAGCAGTACTTC.

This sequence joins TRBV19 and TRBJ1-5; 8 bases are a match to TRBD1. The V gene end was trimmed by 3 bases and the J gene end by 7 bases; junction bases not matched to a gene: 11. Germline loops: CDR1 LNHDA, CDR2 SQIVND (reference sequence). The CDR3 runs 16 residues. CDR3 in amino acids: CASSITGQGAIQPQHF. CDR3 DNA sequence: TGTGCCAGTAGTATTACCGGACAGGGAGCGATCCAGCCCCAGCATTTT. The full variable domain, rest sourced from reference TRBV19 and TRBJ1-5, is DGGITQSPKYLFRKEGQNVTLSCEQNLNHDAMYWYRQDPGQGLRLIYYSQIVNDFQKGDIAEGYSVSREKKESFPLTVTSAQKNPTAFYLCASSITGQGAIQPQHFGDGTRLSIL.

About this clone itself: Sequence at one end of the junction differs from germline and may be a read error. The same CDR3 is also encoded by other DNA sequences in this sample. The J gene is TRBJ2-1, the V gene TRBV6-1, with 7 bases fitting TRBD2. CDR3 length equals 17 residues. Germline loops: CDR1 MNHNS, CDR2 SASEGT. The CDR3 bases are TGTGCCAGTAGTGCCGACGGTTGGCGGGAGAACTACAATGAGCAGTTCTTC. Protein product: CASSADGWRENYNEQFF.

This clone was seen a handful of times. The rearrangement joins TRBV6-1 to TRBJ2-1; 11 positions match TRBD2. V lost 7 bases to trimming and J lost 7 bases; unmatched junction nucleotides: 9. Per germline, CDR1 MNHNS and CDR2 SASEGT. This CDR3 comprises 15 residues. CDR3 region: CASKGLADQWNEQFF. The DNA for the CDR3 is TGTGCCAGCAAGGGACTAGCGGACCAGTGGAATGAGCAGTTCTTC.

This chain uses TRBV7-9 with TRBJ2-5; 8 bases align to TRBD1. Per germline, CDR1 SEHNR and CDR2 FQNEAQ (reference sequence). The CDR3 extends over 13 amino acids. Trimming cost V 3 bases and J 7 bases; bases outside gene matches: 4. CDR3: CASSFGTGGTQYF. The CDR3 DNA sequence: TGTGCCAGCAGCTTTGGCACAGGGGGGACCCAGTACTTC.

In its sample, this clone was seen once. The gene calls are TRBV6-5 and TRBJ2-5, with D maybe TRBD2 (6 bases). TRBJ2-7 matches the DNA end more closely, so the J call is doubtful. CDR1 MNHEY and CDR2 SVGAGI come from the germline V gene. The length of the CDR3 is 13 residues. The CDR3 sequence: CASSYSRTNEQYF. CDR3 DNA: TGTGCCAGCAGTTACTCGAGGACTAACGAGCAGTACTTC.

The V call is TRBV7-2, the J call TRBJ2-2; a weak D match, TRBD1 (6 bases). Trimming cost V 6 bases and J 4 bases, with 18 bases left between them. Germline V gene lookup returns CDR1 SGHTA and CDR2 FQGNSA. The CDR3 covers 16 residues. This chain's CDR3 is CASRYLPTGTTGELFF. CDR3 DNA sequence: TGTGCCAGCAGGTACCTCCCGACAGGCACCACCGGGGAGCTGTTTTTT.

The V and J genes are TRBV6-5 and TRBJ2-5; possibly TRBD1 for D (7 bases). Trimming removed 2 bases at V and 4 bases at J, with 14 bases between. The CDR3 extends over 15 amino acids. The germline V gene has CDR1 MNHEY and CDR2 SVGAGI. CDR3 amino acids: CASSYGRQGGETQYF. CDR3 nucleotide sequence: TGTGCCAGCAGTTACGGCCGACAGGGAGGAGAGACCCAGTACTTC.

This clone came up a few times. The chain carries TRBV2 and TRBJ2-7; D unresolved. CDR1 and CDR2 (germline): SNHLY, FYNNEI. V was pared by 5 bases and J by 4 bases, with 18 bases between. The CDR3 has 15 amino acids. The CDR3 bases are TGTGCCAGCAGTCCCAATCAGGAATATGGGTACGAGCAGTACTTC. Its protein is CASSPNQEYGYEQYF.

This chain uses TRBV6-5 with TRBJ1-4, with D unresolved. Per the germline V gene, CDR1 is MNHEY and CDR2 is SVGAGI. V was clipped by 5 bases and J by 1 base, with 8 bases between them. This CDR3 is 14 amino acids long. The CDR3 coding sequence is TGTGCCAGCAGTCTTACAGTAACTAATGAAAAACTGTTTTTT. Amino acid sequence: CASSLTVTNEKLFF.

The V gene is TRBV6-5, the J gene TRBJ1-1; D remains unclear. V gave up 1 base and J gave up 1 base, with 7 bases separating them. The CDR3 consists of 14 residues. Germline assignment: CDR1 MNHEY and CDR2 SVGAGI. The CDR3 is CASSYLRENTEAFF. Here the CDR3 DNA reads TGTGCCAGCAGTTACTTACGGGAGAACACTGAAGCTTTCTTT.